The rows below give T cell receptor beta chains drawn from one sample of a study of cytomegalovirus exposure and HLA in healthy donors. Method: immunoSEQ multiplex PCR; TCRdb's copy keeps in-frame clones and lacks some. Of fewer than 200,000 clones in the sample, just under 90% were seen once. The specimen sequenced was PBMCs. These receptors all stem from a woman aged 18-29 years in good health and CMV-seropositive. CDR3s include the opening cysteine and the closing phenylalanine or tryptophan. A D gene is named only where the DNA matches it firmly. Expanded clones get a size class; other rows say once, few or many, or leave the size out.

TRBJ1-5 . TRBV2 . TGTGCCAGCAGTGAGACAGGTAGCAATCAGCCCCAGCATTTT CASSETGSNQPQHF
TRBJ2-7 . TRBV7-2 . TGTGCCAGCAGCCCCCGGGACGGGACTTTCTTTTCCGAGCAGTACTTC CASSPRDGTFFSEQYF
TRBJ2-7 . TRBV14 . TGTGCCAGCAGCCAACTAGCGAGTAGCTCCTACGAGCAGTACTTC CASSQLASSSYEQYF
TRBJ1-5 . TRBV6-1 . TGTGCCAGCAGTGAAGCCGGCAATCAGCCCCAGCATTTT CASSEAGNQPQHF
TRBJ1-4 . TRBV4-3 once TGCGCCAGCAGCCAAGATATCCCTACCAATGAAAAACTGTTTTTT CASSQDIPTNEKLFF
TRBJ2-4 TRBD2 TRBV6-5 . TGTGCCAGCAGTTACTCACGGACTAGCGGGGTTCAGTACTTC CASSYSRTSGVQYF
TRBJ2-5 TRBD2 TRBV7-8 . TGTGCCAGCAGCTCGACTAGCGGGAGCTGGGAGACCCAGTACTTC CASSSTSGSWETQYF
TRBJ1-2 . TRBV11-2 . TGTGCCAGCAGCGCAGGGGTTTTAGGCTACACCTTC CASSAGVLGYTF
TRBJ1-3 TRBD1 TRBV19 . TGTGCCAGTAGTCTCCGACAGGGGGTCTATTCGGGAAACACCATATATTTT CASSLRQGVYSGNTIYF
TRBJ1-4 . TRBV30 . TGTGCCTGGAGTGTAGCTGAAAAACTGTTTTTT CAWSVAEKLFF
TRBJ1-2 . TRBV27 . TGTGCCAGCAGTAAAATACAGGTGCCCCGGGATGGCTACACCTTC CASSKIQVPRDGYTF
TRBJ1-1 . TRBV18 . TGTGCCAGCTCACCACCTTCTCTTCGGGGCACTGAAGCTTTCTTT CASSPPSLRGTEAFF
TRBJ2-3 TRBD1 TRBV7-3 . TGTGCCAGCAGCTCCACTGACAGGGGAGTAACAGATACGCAGTATTTT CASSSTDRGVTDTQYF
TRBJ2-7 TRBD1 TRBV27 . TGTGCCAGCAGTTCACCGGGACAGGGTGGCTCGTGGGAGCAGTACTTC CASSSPGQGGSWEQYF
TRBJ1-2 . TRBV4-3 . TGCGCCAGCAGCCAAGATCACTTACAGGGAGATGGCTACACCTTC CASSQDHLQGDGYTF
TRBJ2-3 . TRBV7-2 . TGTGCCAGCAGCTTAGAGGAGTTTGACATACCAGGGAGCACAGATACGCAGTATTTT CASSLEEFDIPGSTDTQYF
TRBJ2-7 . TRBV19 . TGTGCCAGTATTGATAGCGAATCCTACGAGCAGTACTTC CASIDSESYEQYF
TRBJ2-7 TRBD2 TRBV6-5 . TGTGCCAGCAGTGCCTCGGGAGGGCTCTTTTACGAGCAGTACTTC CASSASGGLFYEQYF
TRBJ1-1 TRBD1 TRBV11-2 . TGTGCCAGCAGCTTAGGTGGGACAGACGAAGCTTTCTTT CASSLGGTDEAFF
TRBJ2-1 . TRBV10-3 . TGTGCCACCCGGGACACAAACAATGAGCAGTTCTTC CATRDTNNEQFF
TRBJ1-1 . TRBV5-5 . TGTGCCAGCAGCCCCTATGGACTTGAAGCTTTCTTT CASSPYGLEAFF
TRBJ1-2 TRBD1 TRBV5-1 . TGCGCCAGCAGCTTACTACCGGGACAGGGGCCTAACTATGGCTACACCTTC CASSLLPGQGPNYGYTF